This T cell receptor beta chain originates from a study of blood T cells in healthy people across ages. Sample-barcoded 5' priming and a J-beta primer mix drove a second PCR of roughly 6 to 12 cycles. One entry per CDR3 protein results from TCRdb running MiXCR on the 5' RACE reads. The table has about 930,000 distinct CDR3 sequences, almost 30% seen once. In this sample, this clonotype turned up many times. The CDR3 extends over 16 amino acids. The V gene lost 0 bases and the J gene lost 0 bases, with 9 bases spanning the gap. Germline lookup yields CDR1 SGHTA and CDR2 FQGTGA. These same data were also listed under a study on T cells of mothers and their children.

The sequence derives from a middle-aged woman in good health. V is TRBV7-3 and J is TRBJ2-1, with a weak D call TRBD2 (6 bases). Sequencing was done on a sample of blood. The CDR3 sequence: CASSLTAGSSYNEQFF. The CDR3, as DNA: TGTGCCAGCAGCTTAACGGCCGGGAGCTCCTACAATGAGCAGTTCTTC.